One TCR beta chain is described in this entry. Original handling: Nucleated cell number was recorded as an estimate derived from reference gene primer amplification. Clones were sequenced by immunoSEQ multiplex PCR, and TCRdb holds only the in-frame ones, with some missing. V, J and clone size are taken as reported in that table, and D and trimming were inferred from the DNA itself. This sample carries tens of thousands of clones, about four fifths of them seen once, and the ten largest clones take 20% to 30%. This record comes from a study of blood T cell repertoires in COVID-19. The wider study: Researchers got acute and convalescent COVID-19 samples from the United States, Italy and Spain. PBMCs, B-cell-depleted T cells, or T cells provided the cDNA or gDNA that made up the material.

Germline V CDR1 and CDR2: LGHNA, YSLEER. Trimming removed 0 bases from V and 2 bases from J; junction bases left unmatched: 5. The CDR3 is 16 amino acids. This clonotype was sampled from a man between 70 and 80 years old with acute or convalescent COVID-19. The material sequenced was peripheral blood. The V and J genes are TRBV4-3 and TRBJ2-3; 7 positions match TRBD1. This CDR3 reads CASSQERGLYTDTQYF. DNA for the CDR3: TGCGCCAGCAGCCAAGAAAGGGGGCTGTACACAGATACGCAGTATTTT.